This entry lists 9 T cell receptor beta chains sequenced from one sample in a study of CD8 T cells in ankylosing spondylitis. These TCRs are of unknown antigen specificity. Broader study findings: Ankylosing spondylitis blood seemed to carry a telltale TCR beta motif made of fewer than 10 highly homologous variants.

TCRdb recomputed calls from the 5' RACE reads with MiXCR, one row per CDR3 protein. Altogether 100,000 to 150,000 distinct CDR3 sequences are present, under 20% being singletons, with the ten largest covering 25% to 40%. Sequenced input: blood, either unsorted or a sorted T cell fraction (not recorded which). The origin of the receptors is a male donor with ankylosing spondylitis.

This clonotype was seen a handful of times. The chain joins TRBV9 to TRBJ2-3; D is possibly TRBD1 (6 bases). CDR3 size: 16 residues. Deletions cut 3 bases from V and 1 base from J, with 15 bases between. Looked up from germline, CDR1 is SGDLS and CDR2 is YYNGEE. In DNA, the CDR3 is TGTGCCAGCAGCGAATCCGGGACAAGGGGCACAGATACGCAGTATTTT. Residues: CASSESGTRGTDTQYF. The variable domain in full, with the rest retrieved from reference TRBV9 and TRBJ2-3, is DSGVTQTPKHLITATGQRVTLRCSPRSGDLSVYWYQQSLDQGLQFLIQYYNGEERAKGNILERFSAQQFPDLHSELNLSSLELGDSALYFCASSESGTRGTDTQYFGPGTRLTVL.

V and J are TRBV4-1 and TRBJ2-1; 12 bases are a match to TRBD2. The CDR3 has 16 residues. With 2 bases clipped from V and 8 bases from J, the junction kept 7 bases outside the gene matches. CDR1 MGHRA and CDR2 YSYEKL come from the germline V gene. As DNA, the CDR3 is TGCGCCAGCAGCCAAAGTGCTAGCGGGAGGGCCTATGAGCAGTTCTTC. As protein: CASSQSASGRAYEQFF.

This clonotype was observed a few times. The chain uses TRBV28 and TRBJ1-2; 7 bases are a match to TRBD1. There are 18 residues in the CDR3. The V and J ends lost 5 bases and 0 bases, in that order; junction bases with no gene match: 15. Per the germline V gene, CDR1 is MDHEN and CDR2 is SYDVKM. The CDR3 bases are TGTGCCAGCAGTCGGGAGGGGGCGACGTCTGTTTCTAACTATGGCTACACCTTC. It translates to CASSREGATSVSNYGYTF.

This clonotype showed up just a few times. The CDR3 spells CASSPLREGLNEQFF. CDR3 coding DNA: TGTGCCAGCAGCCCTCTACGGGAGGGACTAAATGAGCAGTTCTTC. This sequence joins TRBV3-1 and TRBJ2-1, with TRBD2 identical over 8 bases. This CDR3 spans 15 amino acids. The germline CDR1 and CDR2 sequences are LGHDT and YNNKEL (reference sequence). Trimming at V came to 4 bases and at J to 7 bases, leaving 9 bases not matched to a gene.

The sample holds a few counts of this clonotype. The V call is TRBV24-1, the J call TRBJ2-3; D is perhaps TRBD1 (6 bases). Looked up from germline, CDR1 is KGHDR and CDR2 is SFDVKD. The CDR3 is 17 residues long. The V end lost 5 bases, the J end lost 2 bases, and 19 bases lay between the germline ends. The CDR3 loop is CATSAPDSYPHTDTQYF. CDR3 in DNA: TGTGCCACCAGTGCCCCGGACAGCTATCCTCACACAGATACGCAGTATTTT.

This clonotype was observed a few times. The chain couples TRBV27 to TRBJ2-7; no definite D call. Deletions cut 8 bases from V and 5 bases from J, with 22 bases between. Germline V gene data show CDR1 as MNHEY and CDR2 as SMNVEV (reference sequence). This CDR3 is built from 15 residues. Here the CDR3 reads CASRLTATPPDEQYF. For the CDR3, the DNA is TGTGCCAGCCGCTTGACGGCGACACCACCCGACGAGCAGTACTTC.

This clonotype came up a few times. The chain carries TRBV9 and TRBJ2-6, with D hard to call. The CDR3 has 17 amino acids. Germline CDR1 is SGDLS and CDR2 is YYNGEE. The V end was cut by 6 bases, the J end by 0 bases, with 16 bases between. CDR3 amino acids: CASNVPTEHSGANVLTF. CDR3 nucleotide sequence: TGTGCCAGCAATGTACCGACGGAACACTCTGGGGCCAACGTCCTGACTTTC.

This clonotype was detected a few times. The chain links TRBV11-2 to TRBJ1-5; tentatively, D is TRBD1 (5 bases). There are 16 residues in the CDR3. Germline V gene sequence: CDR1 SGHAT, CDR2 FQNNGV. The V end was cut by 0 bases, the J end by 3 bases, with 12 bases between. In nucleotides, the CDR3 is TGTGCCAGCAGCTTAGATGGCGGGACGATCAATCAGCCCCAGCATTTT. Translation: CASSLDGGTINQPQHF.

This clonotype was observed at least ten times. CDR3 in amino acids: CSVEARPNTGELFF. CDR3 DNA sequence: TGCAGCGTTGAAGCCAGACCGAACACCGGGGAGCTGTTTTTT. The chain combines TRBV29-1 with TRBJ2-2; D uncertain. V was pared by 1 base and J by 0 bases, with 6 bases between. CDR1 and CDR2 (germline): SQVTM, ANQGSEA. The CDR3 covers 14 residues.